This entry describes one T cell receptor (beta chain). Antigen specificity is unknown. Profiled with immunoSEQ multiplex PCR; TCRdb holds only in-frame clones, not every one. The sample holds tens of thousands of clones; about three quarters are singletons and the top ten take around 21%. These data originate in a study of CD4 T cells in relation to SARS-CoV-2 and coronaviruses. Naive or memory CD4+ cells were cultured 1:1 with T cell-depleted PBMCs plus CEF. The CDR3 is 13 residues long. Germline V gene lookup returns CDR1 MRHNA and CDR2 SNTAGT. Trimming removed 4 bases from V and 9 bases from J, with 15 bases in between.

The sequence came from an adult with COVID-19. This chain connects TRBV6-4 to TRBJ1-1; tentative D call: TRBD1 (6 bases). Material for sequencing was memory CD4+ T cells from PBMCs, cultured in vitro. CDR3 coding DNA: TGTGCCAGCAGTGTTGAGACAGGCAATAAAGCTTTCTTT. Protein: CASSVETGNKAFF.